This passage covers 29 T cell receptor beta chains from one sample sequenced in a study of early T cells in non-severe SARS-CoV-2 infection. TCRdb fed the 5' RACE reads into MiXCR, producing one record per CDR3 protein. The sample carries tens of thousands of distinct CDR3 sequences, around 13% recorded once. The sequencing sample was made of whole blood. All receptors come from an adult who was a healthcare worker with PCR-confirmed SARS-CoV-2 infection or an uninfected control (not recorded which).

J is TRBJ2-5 and V is TRBV6-5; tentatively, D is TRBD2 (5 bases). V lost 6 bases, J lost 2 bases, and 13 bases lay in between. The germline V gene has CDR1 MNHEY and CDR2 SVGAGI. This CDR3 has 14 amino acids. CDR3 bases: TGTGCCAGCAGGCTCCGGGGTGGTCAAGAGACCCAGTACTTC. It translates to CASRLRGGQETQYF.

This clonotype was detected only a few times. V is TRBV27 and J is TRBJ2-3, with unresolved D. Germline loops: CDR1 MNHEY, CDR2 SMNVEV (reference sequence). V was clipped by 6 bases and J by 4 bases, with 17 bases between them. The CDR3 sequence is 15 residues long. The CDR3, as DNA: TGTGCCAGCAGCCAAGTTTACCCTGACGCAGATACGCAGTATTTT. Its protein is CASSQVYPDADTQYF.

This clonotype was found a few times. The CDR3 loop is CASRGAGANVLTF. In DNA form, the CDR3 reads TGTGCCTCCCGAGGGGCTGGGGCCAACGTCCTGACTTTC. This chain uses TRBV27 with TRBJ2-6; D may correspond to TRBD1 or TRBD2 (5 bases each). Germline lookup yields CDR1 MNHEY and CDR2 SMNVEV (reference sequence). The V end was cut by 11 bases, the J end by 2 bases, with 10 bases between. The length of the CDR3 is 13 residues.

The rearrangement links TRBV2 to TRBJ2-1; TRBD1 aligns across 7 bases. From germline, CDR1 is SNHLY and CDR2 FYNNEI. Trimming removed 5 bases from V and 1 base from J; junction bases left unmatched: 5. The CDR3 loop spans 15 amino acids. The CDR3: CASSYRQGSYNEQFF. For the CDR3, the DNA is TGTGCCAGCAGTTACAGACAGGGATCCTACAATGAGCAGTTCTTC.

In this sample, this clonotype turned up many times. This chain links TRBV6-6 with TRBJ2-7, with D tentatively TRBD1 (5 bases). V gave up 5 bases and J gave up 6 bases, with 11 bases separating them. Germline loops: CDR1 MNHNY, CDR2 SVGAGI (reference sequence). The CDR3 consists of 12 residues. CDR3 amino acids: CASSSRVGEQYF. Written as DNA, the CDR3 is TGTGCCAGCAGTAGCAGGGTAGGCGAGCAGTACTTC.

This clonotype was found many times. The chain uses TRBV12-3 or TRBV12-4 and TRBJ2-1; D might be TRBD1 (6 bases). Deletions cut 5 bases from V and 5 bases from J, with 19 bases between. This CDR3 is 16 amino acids long. CDR3 in amino acids: CASSGLPGQGDNEQFF. The DNA of the CDR3 is TGTGCCAGCAGTGGACTCCCGGGACAAGGGGACAATGAGCAGTTCTTC.

This clonotype was counted at least ten times. This rearrangement joins TRBV9 to TRBJ1-4; D is unclear. Germline V gene data show CDR1 as SGDLS and CDR2 as YYNGEE. The length of the CDR3 is 16 residues. V was pared by 0 bases and J by 7 bases, with 16 bases between. In DNA form, the CDR3 reads TGTGCCAGCAGCGTAGAAGTGGCAGGATCGCGTGAAAAACTGTTTTTT. It yields the protein CASSVEVAGSREKLFF.

The sample holds many counts of this clonotype. The chain combines TRBV27 with TRBJ2-2; D tentatively reads TRBD1 or TRBD2 (5 bases each). Between the trimmed V and J ends, which lost 0 bases and 1 base, there was a span of 9 bases. From germline, CDR1 is MNHEY and CDR2 SMNVEV (reference sequence). The CDR3 spans 16 residues. CDR3 coding DNA: TGTGCCAGCAGTTTATCAGGGACGCTGAACACCGGGGAGCTGTTTTTT. It translates to CASSLSGTLNTGELFF.

This clonotype was seen a handful of times. This chain connects TRBV20-1 to TRBJ1-5; maybe TRBD1 (5 bases). The CDR3 is made up of 13 amino acids. V shed 5 bases and J shed 1 base, with 9 bases lying between them. In germline, CDR1 is DFQATT, CDR2 SNEGSKA (reference sequence). CDR3 sequence: CSAFRDSNQPQHF. The CDR3 region has the DNA TGCAGTGCTTTCCGGGACAGCAATCAGCCCCAGCATTTT.

This clonotype has more than one count but fewer than ten. The rearrangement uses TRBV11-2 and TRBJ2-5, with a tentative D call TRBD1 (6 bases). CDR1 and CDR2 from the germline V gene are SGHAT and FQNNGV. This CDR3 has 13 residues. V was pared by 4 bases and J by 1 base, with 7 bases between. The CDR3, as DNA: TGTGCCAGCAGCTGGACAGTCCAAGAGACCCAGTACTTC. Its translation: CASSWTVQETQYF.

The chain uses TRBV28 and TRBJ2-1, with TRBD1 identical over 7 bases. Germline V gene lookup returns CDR1 MDHEN and CDR2 SYDVKM. CDR3 length: 11 amino acids. After removal of 7 bases from V and 9 bases from J, the junction contained 3 bases not matched to a gene. CDR3 in DNA: TGTGCCAGCACCGACAGGGCTGAGCAGTTCTTC. Translating gives CASTDRAEQFF.

This clonotype showed up just a few times. This CDR3 is CSVDEGGGYTF. The CDR3 nucleotides read TGCAGCGTTGATGAGGGAGGCGGCTACACCTTC. The chain uses TRBV29-1 and TRBJ1-2; D remains unclear. This CDR3 has 11 residues. V lost 3 bases, J lost 8 bases, and 10 bases lay in between. The germline gives CDR1 SQVTM, CDR2 ANQGSEA. Supplemented by reference TRBV29-1 and TRBJ1-2, the full variable domain reads SAVISQKPSRDICQRGTSLTIQCQVDSQVTMMFWYRQQPGQSLTLIATANQGSEATYESGFVIDKFPISRPNLTFSTLTVSNMSPEDSSIYLCSVDEGGGYTFGSGTRLTVV.

In this sample, this clonotype turned up many times. This chain joins TRBV6-6 and TRBJ2-7; D unresolved. The CDR3 totals 13 residues. V was shortened by 2 bases and J by 2 bases, with 7 bases between the two germline ends. Germline V gene data show CDR1 as MNHNY and CDR2 as SVGAGI (reference sequence). CDR3 amino acids: CASSYGFTYEQYF. The CDR3 nucleotides read TGTGCCAGCAGTTACGGTTTTACCTACGAGCAGTACTTC.

V and J are TRBV6-6 and TRBJ2-7; 8 bases agree with TRBD1. With 0 bases clipped from V and 3 bases from J, the junction kept 10 bases outside the gene matches. CDR1 is MNHNY and CDR2 is SVGAGI in the germline V gene (reference sequence). The CDR3 has 17 residues. DNA of the CDR3: TGTGCCAGCAGTTACTCGTACGGGACAGGAGGCCTCTACGAGCAGTACTTC. Amino acids: CASSYSYGTGGLYEQYF.

The chain couples TRBV6-1 to TRBJ1-5; D unclear. Germline V gene sequence: CDR1 MNHNS, CDR2 SASEGT. The CDR3 runs to 15 residues. V was clipped by 6 bases and J by 0 bases, with 12 bases between them. The chain's CDR3 is CASRLPGNSNQPQHF. CDR3 nucleotide sequence: TGTGCCAGCAGGTTACCGGGGAATAGCAATCAGCCCCAGCATTTT.

The V and J genes are TRBV5-4 and TRBJ1-3, with a weak D call TRBD1 (5 bases). Germline lookup yields CDR1 SGHNT and CDR2 YYREEE (reference sequence). The V and J ends lost 7 bases and 4 bases respectively, with 15 bases between them. The CDR3 consists of 14 residues. Written as DNA, the CDR3 is TGTGCCAGCGGTCCGGGGTGGGGCGGAAACACCATATATTTT. It is translated as CASGPGWGGNTIYF. Filled out from reference TRBV5-4 and TRBJ1-3, the complete variable domain reads ETGVTQSPTHLIKTRGQQVTLRCSSQSGHNTVSWYQQALGQGPQFIFQYYREEENGRGNFPPRFSGLQFPNYSSELNVNALELDDSALYLCASGPGWGGNTIYFGEGSWLTVV.

This clonotype was recorded at least ten times. The chain recombines TRBV6-4 with TRBJ2-2, with D perhaps matching TRBD1 (5 bases). This CDR3 comprises 16 residues. Germline values: CDR1 MRHNA, CDR2 SNTAGT. Trimming cost V 0 bases and J 3 bases, with 11 bases left between them. CDR3 nucleotide sequence: TGTGCCAGCAGTGACTCGATTCAGGGATACACCGGGGAGCTGTTTTTT. Its protein product is CASSDSIQGYTGELFF.

The chain employs TRBV20-1 and TRBJ2-1; 9 bases fit TRBD2. This CDR3 spans 15 amino acids. The V gene's germline CDR1 is DFQATT and CDR2 SNEGSKA (reference sequence). The V and J ends lost 2 bases and 3 bases, in that order; junction bases with no gene match: 5. The CDR3, as DNA: TGCAGTGCTAGAAGACTAGCGGAGGACTACAATGAGCAGTTCTTC. It is translated as CSARRLAEDYNEQFF.

The chain carries TRBV11-2 and TRBJ2-2; weak D call: TRBD1 (7 bases). The V and J ends lost 4 bases and 6 bases respectively, with 12 bases between them. Germline CDR1 SGHAT, CDR2 FQNNGV. CDR3 length: 14 residues. The CDR3 sequence: CASSWGRGAGELFF. The CDR3 nucleotides are TGTGCCAGCAGCTGGGGCAGGGGGGCCGGGGAGCTGTTTTTT.

The V and J genes are TRBV27 and TRBJ2-1; D may be TRBD1 (5 bases). Looked up from germline, CDR1 is MNHEY and CDR2 is SMNVEV (reference sequence). This CDR3 is 13 amino acids long. V was clipped by 0 bases and J by 8 bases, with 8 bases between them. The DNA for the CDR3 is TGTGCCAGCAGTTTATCCGCAGGGTATGAGCAGTTCTTC. Protein: CASSLSAGYEQFF.

This clonotype was detected only a few times. The chain uses TRBV18 and TRBJ1-4; D perhaps matches TRBD1 (6 bases). The CDR3 spans 15 residues. V was cut by 2 bases and J by 4 bases, with 11 bases left in between. Germline CDR1 reads KGHSH; CDR2 reads LQKENI. CDR3 loop: CASSPNTGNNEKLFF. The CDR3 nucleotides are TGTGCCAGCTCACCAAATACAGGGAATAATGAAAAACTGTTTTTT.

This clonotype was detected ten times or more. In nucleotides, the CDR3 is TGCGCCAGCAGCTTGGATCACTACAATCAGCCCCAGCATTTT. Translated: CASSLDHYNQPQHF. The V gene is TRBV5-1, the J gene TRBJ1-5; D is undetermined. The CDR3 runs to 14 residues. V lost 0 bases to trimming and J lost 3 bases, with 7 bases between them. Germline V lookup: CDR1 SGHRS, CDR2 YFSETQ.

This chain joins TRBV18 and TRBJ1-2; D perhaps matches TRBD1 (6 bases). Trimming left V 5 bases short and J 2 bases short, with 12 bases between. Germline CDR1 KGHSH, CDR2 LQKENI. The CDR3 length is 14 residues. CDR3 residues: CASSETGVNYGYTF. The CDR3 region has the DNA TGTGCCAGCTCAGAGACAGGAGTCAACTATGGCTACACCTTC.

This clonotype has only a few counts. This chain joins TRBV5-1 and TRBJ2-3, with 10 bases aligning to TRBD2. V was clipped by 4 bases and J by 4 bases; unmatched bases: 6. Looked up from germline, CDR1 is SGHRS and CDR2 is YFSETQ. This CDR3 spans 15 amino acids. This CDR3 reads CASSPPGLAPDTQYF. The CDR3 nucleotides read TGCGCCAGCAGCCCCCCGGGACTAGCGCCAGATACGCAGTATTTT.

CDR3 residues: CASSQGVGTNTGELFF. In nucleotides, the CDR3 is TGCGCCAGCAGCCAAGGGGTCGGCACGAACACCGGGGAGCTGTTTTTT. The chain joins TRBV4-1 to TRBJ2-2; D remains ambiguous. V was cut by 1 base and J by 0 bases, with 9 bases left in between. CDR3 length equals 16 residues. Germline V gives CDR1 MGHRA, CDR2 YSYEKL.

This rearrangement joins TRBV10-3 to TRBJ1-5; D possibly corresponds to TRBD1 (5 bases). The CDR3 covers 13 residues. Trimming removed 4 bases at V and 5 bases at J, with 9 bases between. The V gene's germline CDR1 is ENHRY and CDR2 SYGVKD. DNA of the CDR3: TGTGCCATCAGTGGGGACGGAGATCAGCCCCAGCATTTT. Translating it yields CAISGDGDQPQHF.

At least ten counts were recorded for this clonotype. V is TRBV6-2 or TRBV6-3 and J is TRBJ2-5; D remains ambiguous. V dropped 5 bases and J dropped 2 bases, with 3 bases sitting between them. The CDR3 extends over 11 amino acids. The germline CDR1 and CDR2 sequences are MNHEY and SVGEGT. The CDR3 DNA is TGTGCCAGCAGTATACAAGAGACCCAGTACTTC. It translates to CASSIQETQYF.

The rearrangement uses TRBV9 and TRBJ2-1, with TRBD2 matching 7 bases. Germline V gene sequence: CDR1 SGDLS, CDR2 YYNGEE. With 4 bases clipped from V and 9 bases from J, the junction kept 13 bases outside the gene matches. The CDR3 runs 15 residues. In DNA, the CDR3 is TGTGCCAGCAGCCCCCTCGGGGGGATACAAGCTGAGCAGTTCTTC. Translated, it gives CASSPLGGIQAEQFF.

This clonotype was recorded at least ten times. This chain connects TRBV20-1 to TRBJ2-1; 11 nucleotides agree with TRBD2. V dropped 0 bases and J dropped 2; count of bases not matched to a gene: 9. Germline CDR1 DFQATT, CDR2 SNEGSKA (reference sequence). The CDR3 loop spans 18 amino acids. The CDR3 DNA is TGCAGTGCTAGAGATCGGCGTGGTAGCGGGAGGGCCTACAATGAGCAGTTCTTC. Encoded protein: CSARDRRGSGRAYNEQFF.